A selection of T cell receptor beta chains follows, all from one sample in a study of CD8 T cells in Susac syndrome. Via MiXCR, TCRdb re-called the immunoSEQ multiplex PCR reads, giving one row per CDR3 protein. The repertoire holds about 140,000 distinct CDR3 sequences, more than 85% seen once, with 0.13% to 0.15% in the top ten. Sequencing was carried out using CD4+ T cells from PBMCs. Source of these receptors: a human donor with Susac syndrome. Both conserved end residues are part of each CDR3. D genes are given only for firm matches. Not every row has a clone size; where given, it reads once, few, many or a size class.

D gene: -; J gene: TRBJ2-3; clone size: -; V gene: TRBV25-1; CDR3 protein: CASSYRAATDTQYF; CDR3 DNA: TGTGCCAGCAGTTATCGGGCAGCTACAGATACGCAGTATTTT
D gene: TRBD2; J gene: TRBJ2-5; clone size: -; V gene: TRBV3-1; CDR3 protein: CASSQGSRSSGGAVETQYF; CDR3 DNA: TGTGCCAGCAGCCAAGGGTCGAGAAGTAGCGGGGGAGCAGTGGAGACCCAGTACTTC
D gene: TRBD1; J gene: TRBJ2-2; clone size: -; V gene: TRBV12-3/TRBV12-4; CDR3 protein: CASKTGVVTGELFF; CDR3 DNA: TGTGCCAGCAAAACAGGGGTTGTTACCGGGGAGCTGTTTTTT
D gene: -; J gene: TRBJ2-1; clone size: -; V gene: TRBV24-1; CDR3 protein: CATSDLDNFVPHNEQFF; CDR3 DNA: TGTGCCACCAGTGATTTGGATAACTTCGTACCCCACAATGAGCAGTTCTTC
D gene: -; J gene: TRBJ2-5; clone size: once; V gene: TRBV3-1; CDR3 protein: CASSPGGAARETQYF; CDR3 DNA: TGTGCCAGCAGTCCCGGGGGAGCGGCAAGAGAGACCCAGTACTTC
D gene: TRBD1; J gene: TRBJ2-3; clone size: -; V gene: TRBV23-1; CDR3 protein: CASSQQTDRGDTQYF; CDR3 DNA: TGCGCCAGCAGCCAACAAACAGACAGGGGGGATACGCAGTATTTT
D gene: -; J gene: TRBJ1-2; clone size: -; V gene: TRBV29-1; CDR3 protein: CSVEVYGSYGYTF; CDR3 DNA: TGCAGCGTTGAGGTTTACGGGTCTTATGGCTACACCTTC
D gene: -; J gene: TRBJ2-1; clone size: -; V gene: TRBV29-1; CDR3 protein: CSVGHGSVDEQFF; CDR3 DNA: TGCAGCGTGGGACACGGGAGTGTAGATGAGCAGTTCTTC
D gene: TRBD1; J gene: TRBJ1-1; clone size: -; V gene: TRBV28; CDR3 protein: CASSLPGQGEAFF; CDR3 DNA: TGTGCCAGCAGTTTACCTGGACAGGGGGAAGCTTTCTTT
D gene: TRBD2; J gene: TRBJ2-5; clone size: -; V gene: TRBV5-4; CDR3 protein: CASSFAGGPQETQYF; CDR3 DNA: TGTGCCAGCAGCTTCGCGGGGGGGCCCCAAGAGACCCAGTACTTC
D gene: -; J gene: TRBJ1-1; clone size: -; V gene: TRBV27; CDR3 protein: CASSNREWTEAFF; CDR3 DNA: TGTGCCAGCTCGAACAGGGAGTGGACTGAAGCTTTCTTT
D gene: TRBD2; J gene: TRBJ2-1; clone size: -; V gene: TRBV10-3; CDR3 protein: CATRLAGGGEQFF; CDR3 DNA: TGTGCCACCAGACTAGCGGGAGGTGGTGAGCAGTTCTTC
D gene: -; J gene: TRBJ2-3; clone size: -; V gene: TRBV25-1; CDR3 protein: CASSEGGSTDTQYF; CDR3 DNA: TGTGCCAGCAGTGAAGGGGGTAGCACAGATACGCAGTATTTT
D gene: -; J gene: TRBJ2-3; clone size: -; V gene: TRBV25-1; CDR3 protein: CASRGSTDTQYF; CDR3 DNA: TGTGCCAGTCGGGGGAGCACAGATACGCAGTATTTT
D gene: TRBD1; J gene: TRBJ1-2; clone size: -; V gene: TRBV19; CDR3 protein: CASSIFGSDRVYGYTF; CDR3 DNA: TGTGCCAGTAGTATATTCGGGTCCGACAGGGTCTATGGCTACACCTTC
D gene: -; J gene: TRBJ2-3; clone size: -; V gene: TRBV10-3; CDR3 protein: CATSHSTDTQYF; CDR3 DNA: TGTGCCACCTCCCATAGCACAGATACGCAGTATTTT
D gene: -; J gene: TRBJ2-5; clone size: few; V gene: TRBV7-2; CDR3 protein: CASSPRDPGTQYF; CDR3 DNA: TGTGCCAGCAGCCCCCGGGACCCAGGGACCCAGTACTTC
D gene: TRBD1; J gene: TRBJ1-2; clone size: once; V gene: TRBV30; CDR3 protein: CAWSADRVGYGYTF; CDR3 DNA: TGTGCCTGGAGTGCCGACAGGGTTGGGTATGGCTACACCTTC
D gene: TRBD2; J gene: TRBJ2-1; clone size: -; V gene: TRBV30; CDR3 protein: CAWNGAGGSYNEQFF; CDR3 DNA: TGTGCCTGGAACGGGGCGGGAGGCTCCTACAATGAGCAGTTCTTC
D gene: -; J gene: TRBJ1-2; clone size: -; V gene: TRBV4-1; CDR3 protein: CASSQQGDFRGYTF; CDR3 DNA: TGCGCCAGCAGCCAACAGGGTGACTTCAGGGGCTACACCTTC
D gene: -; J gene: TRBJ2-1; clone size: -; V gene: TRBV29-1; CDR3 protein: CSVAQSGAGEQFF; CDR3 DNA: TGCAGCGTTGCCCAAAGCGGAGCAGGTGAGCAGTTCTTC
D gene: -; J gene: TRBJ2-3; clone size: -; V gene: TRBV3-1; CDR3 protein: CASSQQTGGDTQYF; CDR3 DNA: TGTGCCAGCAGCCAACAGACCGGGGGAGATACGCAGTATTTT
D gene: TRBD1; J gene: TRBJ2-7; clone size: -; V gene: TRBV20-1; CDR3 protein: CSARAGTGGGYEQYF; CDR3 DNA: TGCAGTGCTAGAGCCGGGACAGGGGGTGGCTACGAGCAGTACTTC
D gene: -; J gene: TRBJ2-5; clone size: once; V gene: TRBV20-1; CDR3 protein: CSAKTLVETQYF; CDR3 DNA: TGCAGTGCTAAGACTTTGGTAGAGACCCAGTACTTC
D gene: TRBD1; J gene: TRBJ1-6; clone size: -; V gene: TRBV20-1; CDR3 protein: CSARDYGQGVNSPLHF; CDR3 DNA: TGCAGTGCTAGAGATTACGGGCAGGGGGTCAATTCACCCCTCCACTTT
D gene: -; J gene: TRBJ2-7; clone size: -; V gene: TRBV6-6; CDR3 protein: CASSLTGSKGYEQYF; CDR3 DNA: TGTGCCAGCAGTCTTACAGGGTCCAAGGGGTACGAGCAGTACTTC
D gene: -; J gene: TRBJ1-1; clone size: -; V gene: TRBV5-1; CDR3 protein: CASRSGLSTEAFF; CDR3 DNA: TGCGCCAGCAGGTCAGGGTTGAGCACTGAAGCTTTCTTT
D gene: TRBD2; J gene: TRBJ2-6; clone size: -; V gene: TRBV5-1; CDR3 protein: CASSPSGVGANVLTF; CDR3 DNA: TGCGCCAGCAGCCCTAGCGGGGTTGGGGCCAACGTCCTGACTTTC
D gene: TRBD2; J gene: TRBJ2-5; clone size: -; V gene: TRBV3-1; CDR3 protein: CASSQLGGSQYF; CDR3 DNA: TGTGCCAGCAGTCAACTCGGGGGGTCCCAGTACTTC
D gene: -; J gene: TRBJ1-1; clone size: -; V gene: TRBV29-1; CDR3 protein: CRGANTEAFF; CDR3 DNA: TGCAGGGGAGCGAACACTGAAGCTTTCTTT
D gene: -; J gene: TRBJ1-2; clone size: few; V gene: TRBV7-9; CDR3 protein: CASSFEGSYGYTF; CDR3 DNA: TGTGCCAGCAGCTTCGAGGGTAGCTATGGCTACACCTTC
D gene: -; J gene: TRBJ2-1; clone size: -; V gene: TRBV5-4; CDR3 protein: CASSPGGPRSYNEQFF; CDR3 DNA: TGTGCCAGCAGCCCGGGTGGGCCACGCTCCTACAATGAGCAGTTCTTC
D gene: -; J gene: TRBJ2-1; clone size: -; V gene: TRBV3-1; CDR3 protein: CASSSFLYNEQFF; CDR3 DNA: TGTGCCAGCAGCTCCTTCCTGTACAATGAGCAGTTCTTC
D gene: -; J gene: TRBJ2-7; clone size: -; V gene: TRBV28; CDR3 protein: CASSWGYEQYF; CDR3 DNA: TGTGCCAGCAGTTGGGGCTACGAGCAGTACTTC
D gene: TRBD1; J gene: TRBJ1-6; clone size: -; V gene: TRBV12-3/TRBV12-4; CDR3 protein: CASSPTGAGSPLHF; CDR3 DNA: TGTGCCAGCAGCCCGACAGGGGCAGGCTCACCCCTCCACTTT
D gene: -; J gene: TRBJ1-1; clone size: -; V gene: TRBV10-1; CDR3 protein: CASSESSGRTEAFF; CDR3 DNA: TGCGCCAGCAGTGAGTCGTCAGGGCGCACTGAAGCTTTCTTT
D gene: TRBD2; J gene: TRBJ2-3; clone size: -; V gene: TRBV20-1; CDR3 protein: CSARALAGEGASTDTQYF; CDR3 DNA: TGCAGTGCTAGGGCACTAGCGGGAGAAGGCGCTAGCACAGATACGCAGTATTTT
D gene: -; J gene: TRBJ1-2; clone size: -; V gene: TRBV5-1; CDR3 protein: CASSLDQTANYGYTF; CDR3 DNA: TGCGCCAGCAGCTTGGACCAAACCGCTAACTATGGCTACACCTTC
D gene: -; J gene: TRBJ2-7; clone size: -; V gene: TRBV24-1; CDR3 protein: CATSEPLQGDEQYF; CDR3 DNA: TGTGCCACCAGTGAACCTCTTCAGGGAGACGAGCAGTACTTC
D gene: -; J gene: TRBJ2-7; clone size: -; V gene: TRBV4-1; CDR3 protein: CASSPFGLQGSVF; CDR3 DNA: TGCGCCAGCAGCCCCTTTGGACTACAGGGTTCTGTCTTC
D gene: TRBD1; J gene: TRBJ1-2; clone size: -; V gene: TRBV20-1; CDR3 protein: CSAPRQGADGYTF; CDR3 DNA: TGCAGTGCCCCAAGACAGGGGGCGGATGGCTACACCTTC
D gene: TRBD2; J gene: TRBJ2-5; clone size: -; V gene: TRBV29-1; CDR3 protein: CSAEIAGELETQYF; CDR3 DNA: TGCAGCGCCGAGATTGCGGGGGAGCTGGAGACCCAGTACTTC
D gene: TRBD1; J gene: TRBJ2-5; clone size: -; V gene: TRBV4-1; CDR3 protein: CASSQSEQGGQETQYF; CDR3 DNA: TGCGCCAGCAGCCAATCTGAACAGGGGGGACAAGAGACCCAGTACTTC
D gene: -; J gene: TRBJ1-5; clone size: -; V gene: TRBV20-1; CDR3 protein: CSASGGPNQPQHF; CDR3 DNA: TGCAGTGCTAGCGGCGGGCCCAATCAGCCCCAGCATTTT